This T cell receptor (beta chain) was sequenced for a study of CD8 T cells in Susac syndrome. Trimming shortened V by 3 bases and J by 2 bases, and 3 bases separated the two germline ends. The CDR3 consists of 12 residues. Germline V gene lookup returns CDR1 LGHNA and CDR2 YNFKEQ. An input of about 0.5 to 1 ug of RNA was subjected to reverse transcription using random hexamers. Amplification of TCR beta CDR3 used immunoSEQ multiplex PCR across 54 Vbeta and 13 Jbeta. One entry per CDR3 protein, called by TCRdb with MiXCR from the immunoSEQ multiplex PCR reads. The sample has fewer than 150,000 distinct CDR3 sequences; 90% to 95% are singletons.

This TCR was recovered from a human donor with multiple sclerosis. J is TRBJ2-3 and V is TRBV4-2; D gene unclear. Source material: CD4+ T cells from PBMCs. The CDR3 sequence is CASSQATDTQYF. CDR3 bases: TGTGCCAGCAGCCAGGCCACAGATACGCAGTATTTT.